This T cell receptor (beta chain) is from a study of T cell responses to AZD1222 COVID-19 vaccine. Study-wide results and caveats: Across the whole spike, CD4 TCRs peaked at regions 160-218 and 743-854. It was only after the peak T cell response that any repertoires were sampled. Donors were chiefly white British, with a greater number of females, and clonal diversity was perhaps underestimated.

To note about this clone: Its antigen is undetermined.

Timing groups of about 4 and about 12 weeks for second doses were pooled. Profiled with immunoSEQ multiplex PCR; TCRdb holds only in-frame clones, not every one. The sample records about 73,000 clones, roughly nine tenths being singletons. The CDR3 length is 12 residues. Trimming pared 6 bases from V and 9 bases from J, leaving 15 bases between. The sequencing here drew on peripheral blood, taken 28 days after the second AZD1222 dose. The rearrangement links TRBV12-3 or TRBV12-4 to TRBJ2-7, with D possibly TRBD2 on 5 matching bases. The sequence was obtained from an adult who received the AZD1222 COVID-19 vaccine. The CDR3 coding sequence is TGTGCCAGCAGCCTCCCGAGGGCCAGGCAGTACTTC. Translating it yields CASSLPRARQYF.